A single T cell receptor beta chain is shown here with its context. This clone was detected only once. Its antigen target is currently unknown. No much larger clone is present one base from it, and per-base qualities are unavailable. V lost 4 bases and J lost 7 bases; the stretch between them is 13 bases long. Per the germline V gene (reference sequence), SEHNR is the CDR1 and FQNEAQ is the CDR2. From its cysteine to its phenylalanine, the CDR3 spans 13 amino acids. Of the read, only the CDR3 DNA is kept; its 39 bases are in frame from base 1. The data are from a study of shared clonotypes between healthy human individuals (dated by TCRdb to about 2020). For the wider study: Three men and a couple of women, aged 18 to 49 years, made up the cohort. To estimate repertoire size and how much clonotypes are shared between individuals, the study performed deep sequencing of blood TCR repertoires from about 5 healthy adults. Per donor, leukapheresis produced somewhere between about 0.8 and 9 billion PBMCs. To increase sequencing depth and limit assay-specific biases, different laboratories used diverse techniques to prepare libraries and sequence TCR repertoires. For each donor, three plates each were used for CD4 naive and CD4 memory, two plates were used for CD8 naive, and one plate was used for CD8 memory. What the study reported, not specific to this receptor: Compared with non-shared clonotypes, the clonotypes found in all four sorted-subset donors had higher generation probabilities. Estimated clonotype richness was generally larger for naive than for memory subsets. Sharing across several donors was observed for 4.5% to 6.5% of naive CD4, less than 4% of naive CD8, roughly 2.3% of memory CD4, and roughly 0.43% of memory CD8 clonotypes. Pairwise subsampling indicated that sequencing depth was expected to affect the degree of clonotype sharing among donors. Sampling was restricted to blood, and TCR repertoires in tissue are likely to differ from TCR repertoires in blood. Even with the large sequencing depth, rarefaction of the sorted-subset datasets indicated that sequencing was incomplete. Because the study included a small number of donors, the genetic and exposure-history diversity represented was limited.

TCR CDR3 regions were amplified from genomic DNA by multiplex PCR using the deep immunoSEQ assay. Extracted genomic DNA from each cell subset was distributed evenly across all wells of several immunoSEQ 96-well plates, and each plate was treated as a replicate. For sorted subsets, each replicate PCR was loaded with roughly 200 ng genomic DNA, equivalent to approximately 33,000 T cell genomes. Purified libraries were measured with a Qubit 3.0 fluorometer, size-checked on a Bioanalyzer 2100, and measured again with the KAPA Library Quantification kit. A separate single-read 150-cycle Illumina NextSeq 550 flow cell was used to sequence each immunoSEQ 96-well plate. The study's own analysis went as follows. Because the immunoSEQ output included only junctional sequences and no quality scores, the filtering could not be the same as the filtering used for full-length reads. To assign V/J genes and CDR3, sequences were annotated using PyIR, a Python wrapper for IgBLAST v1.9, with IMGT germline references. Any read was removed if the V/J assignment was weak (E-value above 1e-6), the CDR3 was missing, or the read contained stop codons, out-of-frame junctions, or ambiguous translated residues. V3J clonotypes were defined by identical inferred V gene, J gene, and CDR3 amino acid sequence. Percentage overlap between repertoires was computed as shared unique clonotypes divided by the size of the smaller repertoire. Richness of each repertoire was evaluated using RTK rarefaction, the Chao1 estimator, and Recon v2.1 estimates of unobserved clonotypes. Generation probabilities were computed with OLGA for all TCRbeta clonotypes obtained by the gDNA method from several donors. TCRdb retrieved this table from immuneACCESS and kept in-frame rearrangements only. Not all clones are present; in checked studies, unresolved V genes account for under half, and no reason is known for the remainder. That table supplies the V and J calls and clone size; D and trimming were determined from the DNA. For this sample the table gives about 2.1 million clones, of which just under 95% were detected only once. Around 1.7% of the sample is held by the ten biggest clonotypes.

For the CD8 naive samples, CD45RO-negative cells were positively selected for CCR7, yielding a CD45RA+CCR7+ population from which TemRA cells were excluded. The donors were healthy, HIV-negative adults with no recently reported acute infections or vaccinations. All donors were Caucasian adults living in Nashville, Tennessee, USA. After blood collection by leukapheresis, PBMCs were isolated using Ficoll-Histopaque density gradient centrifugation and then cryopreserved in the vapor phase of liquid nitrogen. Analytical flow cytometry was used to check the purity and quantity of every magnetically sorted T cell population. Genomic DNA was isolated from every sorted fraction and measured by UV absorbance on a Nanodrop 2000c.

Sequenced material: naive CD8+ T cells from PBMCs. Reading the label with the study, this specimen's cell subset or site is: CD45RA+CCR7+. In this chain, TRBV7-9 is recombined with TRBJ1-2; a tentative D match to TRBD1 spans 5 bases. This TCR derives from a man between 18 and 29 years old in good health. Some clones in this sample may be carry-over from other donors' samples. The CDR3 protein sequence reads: CASSSTPGPGYTF. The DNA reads TGTGCCAGCAGCTCCACCCCGGGGCCTGGCTACACCTTC.